A selection of T cell receptor beta chains follows, all from one sample in a study of vaccination and CD4 T cells after COVID-19. MiXCR was run by TCRdb on the PCR reads, yielding one entry per CDR3 protein. The repertoire holds some 10,000 distinct CDR3 sequences, with nearly 35% as singletons. No antigen has been assigned to these receptors. Sequenced sample: CD4+ T cells from blood, cultured in vitro. These receptor sequences come from a human donor in good health. Both conserved end residues are part of each CDR3. The D gene is left open where the match is weak. Clone size is shown for a subset of rows, as once, few, many or a class of expanded clone.

CDR3 protein	CDR3 DNA	D gene	clone size	CDR3 length	V gene	J gene
CASTARARNTEAFF	TGCGCCAGCACTGCGAGGGCTAGGAACACTGAAGCTTTCTTT	.	.	14	TRBV23-1	TRBJ1-1
CASSEVGSNQPQHF	TGTGCCAGCAGTGAAGTTGGAAGCAATCAGCCCCAGCATTTT	.	.	14	TRBV2	TRBJ1-5
CASSLEGAKYGEQFF	TGCGCCAGCAGCTTGGAGGGGGCGAAGTATGGTGAGCAGTTCTTC	TRBD1	.	15	TRBV5-1	TRBJ2-1
CASSKGAIRDSFYEQYF	TGTGCCAGCAGCAAAGGGGCGATCCGGGACAGCTTCTACGAGCAGTACTTC	.	few	17	TRBV21-1	TRBJ2-7
CASSPGQGPYEQYF	TGTGCTAGCAGCCCAGGACAGGGCCCCTACGAGCAGTACTTC	TRBD1	few	14	TRBV7-7	TRBJ2-7
CASSAHTGGYNSRGTEAFF	TGTGCCAGCAGTGCCCATACAGGGGGCTATAACAGCCGAGGCACTGAAGCTTTCTTT	TRBD1	.	19	TRBV25-1	TRBJ1-1
CAWSEGWGQRNQPQHF	TGTGCCTGGAGCGAGGGCTGGGGACAGCGCAATCAGCCCCAGCATTTT	TRBD1	.	16	TRBV30	TRBJ1-5
CACRERLAGSYNEQFF	TGTGCCTGCAGGGAAAGACTAGCGGGTTCGTACAATGAGCAGTTCTTC	TRBD2	.	16	TRBV6-1	TRBJ2-1
CVVWGVSNYGYTF	TGTGTCGTCTGGGGCGTTTCTAACTATGGCTACACCTTC	.	.	13	TRBV28	TRBJ1-2
CASSVGLRRAEETQYF	TGTGCCAGCAGCGTAGGTTTACGGAGAGCGGAAGAGACCCAGTACTTC	.	.	16	TRBV9	TRBJ2-5
CASSLGLGGYTF	TGTGCCAGCAGTTTAGGGCTAGGGGGCTACACCTTC	.	.	12	TRBV12-3/TRBV12-4	TRBJ1-2
CSLRNIIGFGDSPLHF	TGCAGCCTAAGGAATATAATCGGCTTCGGGGACTCACCCCTCCACTTT	.	.	16	TRBV20-1	TRBJ1-6
CSARDPDRAIYNEQFF	TGCAGTGCTAGGGACCCGGACAGGGCGATCTATAATGAGCAGTTCTTC	TRBD1	.	16	TRBV20-1	TRBJ2-1
CASSEWRTGGYEQYF	TGTGCCAGCAGTGAATGGAGGACAGGGGGCTACGAGCAGTACTTC	TRBD1	.	15	TRBV25-1	TRBJ2-7
CASSLPGTLRDTQYF	TGTGCCAGCAGTCTCCCGGGGACCTTAAGAGATACGCAGTATTTT	.	few	15	TRBV6-2/TRBV6-3	TRBJ2-3
CSASRTGGGNQPQHF	TGCAGTGCTAGCCGGACAGGGGGAGGCAATCAGCCCCAGCATTTT	TRBD1	.	15	TRBV20-1	TRBJ1-5
CASRHWGEGETQYF	TGTGCCAGCAGGCACTGGGGGGAAGGTGAGACCCAGTACTTC	.	few	14	TRBV6-1	TRBJ2-5
CASSLGRGVVPYEQYF	TGTGCCAGCAGTTTAGGGCGGGGGGTCGTCCCCTACGAGCAGTACTTC	TRBD2	.	16	TRBV28	TRBJ2-7
CAWSRLAGGRDTQYF	TGTGCCTGGAGTCGACTAGCGGGAGGACGGGATACGCAGTATTTT	TRBD2	few	15	TRBV30	TRBJ2-3
CASNIVSGPYNEQFF	TGTGCCAGTAATATCGTGAGTGGCCCATACAATGAGCAGTTCTTC	.	.	15	TRBV19	TRBJ2-1
CASSQGAGNIQYF	TGTGCCAGTAGTCAGGGGGCGGGGAACATTCAGTACTTC	TRBD1	.	13	TRBV19	TRBJ2-4
CASSSGQGWYGYTF	TGTGCCAGCAGTTCCGGACAGGGGTGGTATGGCTACACCTTC	TRBD1	.	14	TRBV28	TRBJ1-2
CATSTPTVNNQPQHF	TGTGCCACCAGCACGCCAACAGTAAACAATCAGCCCCAGCATTTT	.	few	15	TRBV15	TRBJ1-5
CATSDFSRLAGGPRYNEQFF	TGTGCCACCAGTGATTTTAGCAGACTAGCGGGAGGACCAAGGTACAATGAGCAGTTCTTC	TRBD2	.	20	TRBV24-1	TRBJ2-1
CASSMGGSANYGYTF	TGCGCCAGCAGCATGGGGGGGTCGGCTAACTATGGCTACACCTTC	.	.	15	TRBV5-1	TRBJ1-2
CASTSFGREKTYEQYF	TGTGCCAGCACCTCGTTTGGGCGGGAGAAAACCTACGAGCAGTACTTC	TRBD2	.	16	TRBV6-2/TRBV6-3	TRBJ2-7
CSASPLAGRPDTQYF	TGCAGTGCTAGTCCGCTAGCCGGACGGCCAGATACGCAGTATTTT	.	few	15	TRBV20-1	TRBJ2-3
CASSTLLGQGYPEAFF	TGTGCCAGTAGTACCCTCCTAGGGCAGGGGTACCCTGAAGCTTTCTTT	.	few	16	TRBV19	TRBJ1-1
CASSQDVSRGGRAAQHF	TGTGCCAGCAGCCAAGATGTGTCCAGGGGGGGGCGAGCGGCCCAGCATTTT	TRBD1	.	17	TRBV4-2	TRBJ1-5
CASSLPGNTIYF	TGTGCCAGCAGCCTCCCTGGAAACACCATATATTTT	.	.	12	TRBV7-6	TRBJ1-3
CASSEHRGRADTQYF	TGCGCCAGCAGCGAGCACAGGGGGAGGGCAGATACGCAGTATTTT	.	.	15	TRBV5-1	TRBJ2-3
CASSSASYEQYF	TGTGCCAGCAGTTCCGCCTCCTACGAGCAGTACTTC	.	few	12	TRBV6-2/TRBV6-3	TRBJ2-7
CASSLDAGPESPLHF	TGTGCCAGCAGCTTGGATGCAGGACCAGAATCACCCCTCCACTTT	.	few	15	TRBV5-6	TRBJ1-6
CATSDSPGRHTQYF	TGTGCCACCAGTGATTCCCCGGGGAGGCATACGCAGTATTTT	.	.	14	TRBV24-1	TRBJ2-3
CASSSDRGNVYEQYF	TGTGCCAGCAGCTCGGACAGGGGGAATGTCTACGAGCAGTACTTC	TRBD1	.	15	TRBV7-9	TRBJ2-7
CASSPQQGIAGNTIYF	TGTGCCAGCTCACCTCAACAGGGGATCGCTGGAAACACCATATATTTT	TRBD1	.	16	TRBV18	TRBJ1-3
CASSLADAGRPQHF	TGTGCCAGCAGCTTAGCCGACGCCGGACGGCCCCAGCATTTT	.	.	14	TRBV7-8	TRBJ1-5
CASSSISSQFHTGELFF	TGTGCCAGCAGTTCAATATCTAGTCAGTTTCACACCGGGGAGCTGTTTTTT	.	.	17	TRBV27	TRBJ2-2
CASSLGQVPLANYGYTF	TGTGCCAGCAGCTTGGGGCAGGTGCCGCTGGCTAACTATGGCTACACCTTC	.	.	17	TRBV5-6	TRBJ1-2
CASSEYGGANTEAFF	TGTGCCAGCAGTGAATATGGGGGGGCGAACACTGAAGCTTTCTTT	.	.	15	TRBV6-1	TRBJ1-1
CASSPQGQGAEQYF	TGTGCCAGCAGTCCGCAGGGACAGGGTGCCGAGCAGTACTTC	TRBD1	.	14	TRBV12-3/TRBV12-4	TRBJ2-7
CASSSSGSPDTQYF	TGTGCCAGCAGCTCCAGCGGGAGCCCAGATACGCAGTATTTT	TRBD2	.	14	TRBV7-9	TRBJ2-3
CASSLEAGKINYGYTF	TGTGCCAGCAGCTTAGAGGCAGGGAAAATTAACTATGGCTACACCTTC	.	few	16	TRBV7-2	TRBJ1-2
CASSPPDAQFLNEKLFF	TGTGCCAGCAGCCCTCCCGACGCCCAATTCCTTAATGAAAAACTGTTTTTT	.	.	17	TRBV28	TRBJ1-4
CASSIAGETQYF	TGTGCCAGTAGTATTGCGGGAGAGACCCAGTACTTC	.	.	12	TRBV19	TRBJ2-5
CASSVYRAGGTDTQYF	TGTGCCAGCAGCGTCTACAGGGCGGGGGGCACAGATACGCAGTATTTT	.	few	16	TRBV7-2	TRBJ2-3
CASSSTGNTEAFF	TGTGCCAGCTCGTCTACAGGGAACACTGAAGCTTTCTTT	.	.	13	TRBV18	TRBJ1-1
CASRGSGRGADTQYF	TGTGCCAGCAGAGGATCCGGGCGGGGGGCAGATACGCAGTATTTT	TRBD2	.	15	TRBV27	TRBJ2-3
CAWSLARTDTQYF	TGTGCCTGGAGCTTAGCGCGCACAGATACGCAGTATTTT	.	.	13	TRBV30	TRBJ2-3
CASSIDEAGFGYTF	TGTGCCAGTAGTATAGATGAAGCAGGGTTCGGCTACACCTTC	.	.	14	TRBV19	TRBJ1-2
CASSGEGLAAETQYF	TGTGCCAGCAGCGGAGAGGGTCTAGCCGCGGAGACCCAGTACTTC	.	.	15	TRBV5-5	TRBJ2-5
CASSLQGANYEQYF	TGTGCCAGCAGTTTGCAGGGGGCGAACTACGAGCAGTACTTC	TRBD1	once	14	TRBV27	TRBJ2-7
CSARTGVEKLFF	TGCAGTGCTCGGACAGGGGTTGAAAAACTGTTTTTT	TRBD1	.	12	TRBV20-1	TRBJ1-4
CASLAGAWGNYGYTF	TGTGCCAGTCTGGCGGGGGCCTGGGGCAACTATGGCTACACCTTC	.	.	15	TRBV19	TRBJ1-2
CSARVGQGNGYTF	TGCAGTGCTAGGGTAGGGCAGGGGAATGGCTACACCTTC	.	few	13	TRBV20-1	TRBJ1-2
CASSSVGGMNTEAFF	TGTGCCAGCAGCTCAGTGGGGGGTATGAACACTGAAGCTTTCTTT	.	.	15	TRBV6-1	TRBJ1-1
CASSENGGAGGYTF	TGTGCCAGCAGTGAAAACGGGGGCGCGGGTGGCTACACCTTC	.	.	14	TRBV6-1	TRBJ1-2
CSARPGASYGYTF	TGCAGTGCCCGTCCGGGGGCCTCCTATGGCTACACCTTC	.	.	13	TRBV20-1	TRBJ1-2
CATSKLQDNYNEQFF	TGTGCCACCAGCAAGTTACAGGACAACTACAATGAGCAGTTCTTC	.	few	15	TRBV15	TRBJ2-1
CSARGGRSNQPQHF	TGCAGTGCTAGAGGCGGCAGAAGCAATCAGCCCCAGCATTTT	.	few	14	TRBV20-1	TRBJ1-5